What follows are 29 T cell receptor beta chains derived from one specimen sequenced in a study of blood T cell repertoires in COVID-19. Libraries were prepared by immunoSEQ multiplex PCR; TCRdb keeps only in-frame clonotypes and omits some of them. This table holds about 190,000 clones, around nine tenths found once. The sample taken for sequencing was peripheral blood. The receptor source for this set is a man aged 70-80 years with active or convalescent COVID-19.

Only one count was recorded for this clone. This chain connects TRBV7-8 to TRBJ1-2; D is undetermined. The CDR3 totals 14 residues. Germline V lookup: CDR1 SGHVS, CDR2 FQNEAQ. V dropped 0 bases and J dropped 4 bases, with 9 bases sitting between them. CDR3 DNA sequence: TGTGCCAGCAGCTTAGCGCGCACAGCCTATGGCTACACCTTC. Its protein product is CASSLARTAYGYTF.

V is TRBV3-1 (or the pseudogene TRBV3-2) and J is TRBJ2-2; 11 bases are shared with TRBD2. Unmatched junction bases numbered 8, after V lost 3 bases and J lost 2 bases. The CDR3 spans 18 residues. CDR1 and CDR2 (germline): LGHDT, YNNKEL (reference sequence). The CDR3 loop reads CASSHESGTSGNTGELFF. The DNA of the CDR3 is TGTGCCAGCAGCCACGAATCCGGGACTAGCGGTAACACCGGGGAGCTGTTTTTT.

The chain has TRBV7-9 and TRBJ2-5; no firm D call. The germline V gene encodes CDR1 SEHNR and CDR2 FQNEAQ (reference sequence). The ends were cut back, 0 bases at V and 1 base at J, with 9 bases in the middle. CDR3 length equals 15 residues. CDR3 DNA sequence: TGTGCCAGCAGCTTAGCCACAGACCCCCAAGAGACCCAGTACTTC. Its translation is CASSLATDPQETQYF. The full variable domain, with the rest looked up from reference TRBV7-9 and TRBJ2-5, is DTGVSQNPRHKITKRGQNVTFRCDPISEHNRLYWYRQTLGQGPEFLTYFQNEAQLEKSRLLSDRFSAERPKGSFSTLEIQRTEQGDSAMYLCASSLATDPQETQYFGPGTRLLVL.

The rearrangement uses TRBV11-2 and TRBJ2-5; 9 bases align to TRBD1. The CDR3 is 16 amino acids. The junction had 11 bases not matched to a gene; V was cut back by 4 bases and J by 5 bases. The germline V gene encodes CDR1 SGHAT and CDR2 FQNNGV. Here the CDR3 DNA reads TGTGCCAGCAGCTCTGGACAGGGGAGTATGTGGGAGACCCAGTACTTC. Translating it yields CASSSGQGSMWETQYF.

The chain links TRBV18 to TRBJ2-5, with TRBD1 matching 7 bases. CDR3 length: 18 amino acids. CDR1 KGHSH and CDR2 LQKENI come from the germline V gene. The V and J ends lost 5 bases and 1 base, in that order; junction bases with no gene match: 16. The CDR3 DNA follows: TGTGCCAGCTCATACATCCCCGGAACAGGGGCCGGCCAAGAGACCCAGTACTTC. It specifies CASSYIPGTGAGQETQYF.

V usage is TRBV18 and J usage is TRBJ1-1; no clear D gene. The CDR3 spans 16 residues. V lost 5 bases to trimming and J lost 1 base, with 17 bases between them. Germline CDR1 reads KGHSH; CDR2 reads LQKENI. The CDR3 region is CASSSIGPEGNTEAFF. The CDR3 coding sequence is TGTGCCAGCTCATCGATTGGGCCTGAGGGGAACACTGAAGCTTTCTTT.

The CDR3 nucleotides read TGTGCCAGTAGTATGGGACAGCAAGAGACCCAGTACTTC. This sequence encodes CASSMGQQETQYF. V usage is TRBV19 and J usage is TRBJ2-5; TRBD1 aligns across 7 bases. The germline V gene encodes CDR1 LNHDA and CDR2 SQIVND (reference sequence). CDR3 length: 13 amino acids. V lost 3 bases, J lost 2 bases, and 0 bases stayed unmatched.

The chain recombines TRBV7-9 with TRBJ2-2; a weak D match, TRBD1 (5 bases). Germline V CDR1 and CDR2: SEHNR, FQNEAQ (reference sequence). V was cut by 0 bases and J by 2 bases, with 7 bases left in between. The CDR3 contains 15 residues. CDR3 sequence: CASSLATANTGELFF. CDR3 nucleotides: TGTGCCAGCAGCTTAGCGACAGCTAACACCGGGGAGCTGTTTTTT. Complete variable domain (other parts from reference TRBV7-9 and TRBJ2-2): DTGVSQNPRHKITKRGQNVTFRCDPISEHNRLYWYRQTLGQGPEFLTYFQNEAQLEKSRLLSDRFSAERPKGSFSTLEIQRTEQGDSAMYLCASSLATANTGELFFGEGSRLTVL.

The rearrangement uses TRBV18 and TRBJ2-7; 7 nucleotides agree with TRBD1. The CDR3 sequence is 13 residues long. In germline, CDR1 is KGHSH, CDR2 LQKENI. The V and J ends lost 1 base and 5 bases, in that order; junction bases with no gene match: 2. The CDR3 loop is CASSPQTGHEQYF. In DNA, the CDR3 is TGTGCCAGCTCACCACAGACAGGGCACGAGCAGTACTTC.

The chain links TRBV4-3 to TRBJ2-3, with D maybe TRBD2 (6 bases). CDR1 is LGHNA, CDR2 YSLEER, per germline. V lost 0 bases and J 4 bases, leaving 20 bases between the germline ends. CDR3 length: 18 residues. CDR3 region: CASSQDPPLGASADTQYF. The CDR3 DNA sequence: TGCGCCAGCAGCCAAGACCCTCCCCTAGGAGCTAGCGCAGATACGCAGTATTTT.

This clone was counted a few times. V and J are TRBV7-6 and TRBJ2-1; D not resolved. Germline loops: CDR1 SGHVS, CDR2 FNYEAQ. Trimming cost V 1 base and J 5 bases, with 12 bases left between them. The CDR3 contains 15 residues. This chain's CDR3 is CASSLVGSTDNEQFF. CDR3 sequence (DNA): TGTGCCAGCAGCTTAGTGGGCTCCACAGACAATGAGCAGTTCTTC.

About this clone itself: Germline and junction disagree at one end, which may indicate a read error. The chain is built from TRBV6-1 and TRBJ1-4; D possibly corresponds to TRBD1 (6 bases). This CDR3 region has 15 residues. CDR1 and CDR2 from the germline V gene are MNHNS and SASEGT. The CDR3 is CASRDRRGAGEKLFF. The CDR3 DNA sequence: TGTGCCAGCCGTGACCGGCGGGGGGCAGGTGAAAAACTGTTTTTT.

This rearrangement joins TRBV5-4 to TRBJ2-3, with TRBD1 as a possible D gene (7 bases). V dropped 4 bases and J dropped 8 bases, with 26 bases sitting between them. CDR3 length: 17 residues. Germline V gene sequence: CDR1 SGHNT, CDR2 YYREEE (reference sequence). The CDR3 protein is CASSLFQGGSNVGTQYF. The CDR3 DNA follows: TGTGCCAGCAGCCTCTTTCAGGGGGGTTCGAATGTTGGTACGCAGTATTTT.

The chain couples TRBV6-6 to TRBJ2-7, with a weak D call TRBD2 (6 bases). V gave up 6 bases and J gave up 3 bases, with 12 bases separating them. Germline V gene sequence: CDR1 MNHNY, CDR2 SVGAGI (reference sequence). The CDR3 extends over 13 amino acids. CDR3 loop: CASRAGGLYEQYF. The CDR3 nucleotides are TGTGCCAGCAGGGCAGGAGGGCTCTACGAGCAGTACTTC.

This chain connects TRBV9 to TRBJ1-2; D possibly corresponds to TRBD1 (5 bases). V shed 0 bases and J shed 8 bases, with 20 bases lying between them. The germline gives CDR1 SGDLS, CDR2 YYNGEE. The CDR3 contains 16 residues. CDR3 sequence reads: CASSVEVDGQGGGYTF. In DNA, the CDR3 is TGTGCCAGCAGCGTAGAGGTGGATGGGCAGGGAGGCGGCTACACCTTC.

The V call is TRBV5-5, the J call TRBJ2-3; no firm D call. The V and J ends lost 4 bases and 0 bases respectively, with 9 bases between them. The CDR3 length is 14 residues. The germline CDR1 and CDR2 sequences are SGHKS and YYEKEE (reference sequence). DNA of the CDR3: TGTGCCAGCAGCACGGAGCCTAGCACAGATACGCAGTATTTT. Encoded protein: CASSTEPSTDTQYF.

V and J are TRBV28 and TRBJ1-4; no clear D. Trimming took off 10 bases at V and 5 bases at J, with 11 bases between the two ends. The CDR3 contains 12 residues. CDR1 is MDHEN and CDR2 is SYDVKM in the germline V gene. CDR3 sequence: CATGVKNEKLFF. The CDR3 coding sequence is TGTGCCACCGGGGTGAAGAATGAAAAACTGTTTTTT. Full variable domain (outside the CDR3, taken from reference TRBV28 and TRBJ1-4): DVKVTQSSRYLVKRTGEKVFLECVQDMDHENMFWYRQDPGLGLRLIYFSYDVKMKEKGDIPEGYSVSREKKERFSLILESASTNQTSMYLCATGVKNEKLFFGSGTQLSVL.

This clone has a single count. The rearrangement links TRBV2 to TRBJ2-7; 11 bases are shared with TRBD2. This CDR3 region has 18 residues. The germline V gene has CDR1 SNHLY and CDR2 FYNNEI. V dropped 3 bases and J dropped 4; count of bases not matched to a gene: 14. The DNA for the CDR3 is TGTGCCAGCAGTGACCATACGGGAGGACTAGCGGGTGCTTACGAGCAGTACTTC. It codes for CASSDHTGGLAGAYEQYF.

V usage is TRBV9 and J usage is TRBJ2-3; D remains unclear. V shed 0 bases and J shed 3 bases, with 5 bases lying between them. The CDR3 consists of 13 residues. Per the germline V gene, CDR1 is SGDLS and CDR2 is YYNGEE. The CDR3 here is CASSVALTDTQYF. As DNA, the CDR3 is TGTGCCAGCAGCGTAGCTTTGACAGATACGCAGTATTTT.

J is TRBJ2-3 and V is TRBV9, with D possibly TRBD2 on 5 matching bases. In germline, CDR1 is SGDLS, CDR2 YYNGEE. Trimming stripped 0 bases from V and 0 bases from J, with 11 bases between. This CDR3 spans 16 amino acids. CDR3 residues: CASSVGVAPSTDTQYF. CDR3 nucleotide sequence: TGTGCCAGCAGCGTAGGTGTAGCGCCTAGCACAGATACGCAGTATTTT.

The rearrangement uses TRBV5-6 and TRBJ2-3; tentatively, D is TRBD2 (5 bases). The CDR3 length is 12 residues. Germline-derived CDR1 and CDR2 are SGHDT and YYEEEE. Trimming left V 3 bases short and J 9 bases short, with 11 bases between. The CDR3 nucleotides read TGTGCCAGCAGCTCGGGATTGTTGACGCAGTATTTT. It specifies CASSSGLLTQYF.

The chain joins TRBV7-2 to TRBJ1-2; perhaps TRBD1 as D (6 bases). CDR3 length equals 13 residues. The V gene's germline CDR1 is SGHTA and CDR2 FQGNSA. V lost 3 bases and J 8 bases, leaving 13 bases between the germline ends. CDR3 sequence reads: CASSLRQDRGYTF. For the CDR3, the DNA is TGTGCCAGCAGCTTGAGACAGGACCGGGGCTACACCTTC.

The chain has TRBV7-2 and TRBJ2-1, with 12 bases matching TRBD2. The CDR3 is made up of 16 amino acids. Germline V gives CDR1 SGHTA, CDR2 FQGNSA. Losses at the gene ends were 2 bases for V and 4 bases for J; bases not matched to a gene: 3. The CDR3 is CASSLPTSGGYNEQFF. The CDR3, as DNA: TGTGCCAGCAGCTTACCGACTAGCGGGGGATACAATGAGCAGTTCTTC.

The chain links TRBV9 to TRBJ2-3, with TRBD2 matching 7 bases. Germline-derived CDR1 and CDR2 are SGDLS and YYNGEE. Unmatched junction bases numbered 2, after V lost 0 bases and J lost 1 base. The CDR3 contains 15 residues. The CDR3 DNA is TGTGCCAGCAGCGTAGGAACTAGCGGCACAGATACGCAGTATTTT. Translated: CASSVGTSGTDTQYF.

This clone appeared once. The chain has TRBV15 and TRBJ1-2, with 9 bases aligning to TRBD1. This CDR3 is built from 16 residues. V lost 0 bases to trimming and J lost 3 bases; unmatched junction nucleotides: 5. The germline V gene encodes CDR1 LNHNV and CDR2 YYDKDF (reference sequence). The CDR3: CATSRDWDREDYGYTF. DNA for the CDR3: TGTGCCACCAGCAGAGATTGGGACAGGGAGGACTATGGCTACACCTTC.

This clone was seen a few times. V and J are TRBV5-4 and TRBJ2-7; no clear D. From germline, CDR1 is SGHNT and CDR2 YYREEE (reference sequence). CDR3 length: 15 amino acids. V was pared by 0 bases and J by 1 base, with 11 bases between. In DNA, the CDR3 is TGTGCCAGCAGCTTGGCCGGAGTACGATCCTACGAGCAGTACTTC. It yields the protein CASSLAGVRSYEQYF.

The J gene is TRBJ1-1, the V gene TRBV11-2, with no clear D. Trimming stripped 5 bases from V and 0 bases from J, with 10 bases between. CDR3 length: 14 amino acids. The germline CDR1 and CDR2 sequences are SGHAT and FQNNGV. CDR3 in amino acids: CASSVGRMNTEAFF. CDR3 nucleotide sequence: TGTGCCAGCAGCGTAGGGAGGATGAACACTGAAGCTTTCTTT.

The gene calls are TRBV15 and TRBJ2-7; D might be TRBD1 (5 bases). The CDR3 is made up of 14 amino acids. Germline V gene data show CDR1 as LNHNV and CDR2 as YYDKDF (reference sequence). Between the trimmed V and J ends, which lost 2 bases and 6 bases, there was a span of 14 bases. The chain's CDR3 is CATSRPEKGVEQYF. The CDR3 DNA reads as TGTGCCACCAGCAGACCGGAGAAAGGGGTCGAGCAGTACTTC.

CDR3 region: CASSPSPGFGYTF. In DNA, the CDR3 is TGTGCCAGCAGCCCATCCCCAGGATTTGGCTACACCTTC. The chain uses TRBV5-4 and TRBJ1-2; D remains unclear. The CDR3 runs to 13 residues. The V gene lost 4 bases and the J gene lost 7 bases, with 14 bases spanning the gap. CDR1 SGHNT and CDR2 YYREEE come from the germline V gene (reference sequence).